This TCR beta chain comes out of a study of response to subunit inactivated influenza vaccine (dated by TCRdb to 2017 to 2018). Describing the broader study: Deep quantitative T cell receptor repertoire profiling was used in the study to track responses to a trivalent subunit inactivated influenza vaccine.

Libraries were prepared through RT-PCR. The instrument was an Illumina HiSeq 2500. The raw public reads went through TCRdb reprocessing: fastp at Q25, MiXCR clone calling, in-frame beta chains kept. Each CDR3 protein gets just one entry, which takes the most common genes and DNA from the rows behind it. The sample table lists about 800,000 distinct CDR3 sequences, about 20% of them with a count of one. The ten largest clones take up roughly a tenth of the sample. Broad study findings and their caveats: It was suggested by the authors that each seasonal influenza vaccination may recruit only a limited number of new T cells.

CDR1 is given as SGHRS and CDR2 as YFSETQ, both from the germline V gene. Trimming costs V 2 bases and J 5 bases, and their ends lie 11 bases apart. From the cysteine through the phenylalanine, the CDR3 covers 14 amino acids. Just the 42-base CDR3 DNA is kept, in frame starting at base 1. Points on this clonotype: Its target antigen remains unknown. No much larger clone exists at a distance of one base, and base qualities are not known.

The sequencing here drew on PBMCs from blood, taken roughly 5 days after vaccination. This receptor was identified in a man aged 45 to 65 who received an inactivated influenza vaccine. Donor details come from another sample of the same person, matched by shared clones. The chain uses TRBV5-1 and TRBJ2-1, with no reliable assignment of the D segment. For the CDR3, the sequence is CASSFQNLHNEQFF. The DNA sequence is as follows: TGCGCCAGCAGCTTCCAGAATCTCCACAATGAGCAGTTCTTC.